These T cell receptor beta chains were read from a single sample in a study of cytomegalovirus exposure and HLA in healthy donors. TCRdb's copy holds only in-frame clones and misses some; the assay was immunoSEQ multiplex PCR. The table has roughly 150,000 clones, around 75% seen once. Sequenced material: PBMCs. The receptors come from a man aged 18 to 29 in good health and CMV-seropositive. CDR3s include the opening cysteine and the closing phenylalanine or tryptophan. D genes are given only for firm matches. Size tells how often a clone was seen (once, few, many) or the class of an expanded clone, and some rows leave it out.

j_gene: TRBJ2-3
v_gene: TRBV18
d_gene: TRBD2
abundance: NA
CDR3aa: CASSPRLAGLDTQYF
CDR3nt: TGTGCCAGCTCACCCCGGCTAGCGGGACTGGATACGCAGTATTTT

j_gene: TRBJ1-1
v_gene: TRBV5-1
d_gene: TRBD1
abundance: NA
CDR3aa: CASSVNRGRDTEAFF
CDR3nt: TGCGCCAGCAGCGTGAACAGGGGCAGGGACACTGAAGCTTTCTTT

j_gene: TRBJ2-7
v_gene: TRBV25-1
d_gene: TRBD1
abundance: NA
CDR3aa: CASSTSKTGGNYEQYF
CDR3nt: TGTGCCAGCAGTACCTCCAAAACAGGGGGAAACTACGAGCAGTACTTC

j_gene: TRBJ2-1
v_gene: TRBV15
d_gene: NA
abundance: NA
CDR3aa: CATSRDFYNEQFF
CDR3nt: TGTGCCACCAGCAGAGACTTCTACAATGAGCAGTTCTTC

j_gene: TRBJ2-2
v_gene: TRBV7-8
d_gene: TRBD2
abundance: few
CDR3aa: CASSFGAGGSGELFF
CDR3nt: TGTGCCAGCAGCTTCGGCGCGGGAGGGTCCGGGGAGCTGTTTTTT

j_gene: TRBJ2-7
v_gene: TRBV28
d_gene: TRBD1
abundance: once
CDR3aa: CASSTYTGQGAGEQYF
CDR3nt: TGTGCCAGCAGCACCTACACGGGACAGGGGGCGGGCGAGCAGTACTTC

j_gene: TRBJ1-5
v_gene: TRBV19
d_gene: NA
abundance: NA
CDR3aa: CASKYGQSYFELWHF
CDR3nt: TGTGCCAGTAAATATGGGCAGTCATATTTTGAATTGTGGCATTTT

j_gene: TRBJ1-2
v_gene: TRBV15
d_gene: NA
abundance: NA
CDR3aa: CATSRGTPYGYTF
CDR3nt: TGTGCCACCAGCAGGGGGACTCCCTATGGCTACACCTTC

j_gene: TRBJ1-5
v_gene: TRBV6-5
d_gene: NA
abundance: NA
CDR3aa: CASSYQGHQPQHF
CDR3nt: TGTGCCAGCAGTTATCAGGGGCACCAGCCTCAGCATTTT

j_gene: TRBJ2-7
v_gene: TRBV2
d_gene: TRBD2
abundance: NA
CDR3aa: CASSQLGLAGYEQYF
CDR3nt: TGTGCCAGCAGTCAATTGGGACTAGCGGGATACGAGCAGTACTTC

j_gene: TRBJ2-3
v_gene: TRBV2
d_gene: TRBD2
abundance: once
CDR3aa: CASRSLRLAVGNTDTQYF
CDR3nt: TGTGCCAGCAGATCCCTGAGGCTAGCGGTAGGGAACACAGATACGCAGTATTTT

j_gene: TRBJ2-7
v_gene: TRBV10-3
d_gene: TRBD1
abundance: NA
CDR3aa: CAIARGPSYEQYF
CDR3nt: TGTGCCATCGCCAGGGGGCCATCCTACGAGCAGTACTTC

j_gene: TRBJ1-1
v_gene: TRBV18
d_gene: NA
abundance: NA
CDR3aa: CASSPTRNTEAFF
CDR3nt: TGTGCCAGCTCACCAACAAGGAACACTGAAGCTTTCTTT

j_gene: TRBJ2-2
v_gene: TRBV29-1
d_gene: NA
abundance: NA
CDR3aa: CSVGLTGGELFF
CDR3nt: TGCAGCGTTGGTCTCACGGGCGGGGAGCTGTTTTTT

j_gene: TRBJ1-1
v_gene: TRBV30
d_gene: NA
abundance: NA
CDR3aa: CAWSRVWGGLNTEAFF
CDR3nt: TGTGCCTGGAGCCGTGTTTGGGGGGGTCTGAACACTGAAGCTTTCTTT

j_gene: TRBJ2-1
v_gene: TRBV18
d_gene: TRBD2
abundance: NA
CDR3aa: CASSRAGLSSYNEQFF
CDR3nt: TGTGCCAGCTCTCGAGCGGGGTTAAGCTCCTACAATGAGCAGTTCTTC

j_gene: TRBJ1-5
v_gene: TRBV4-2
d_gene: TRBD1
abundance: NA
CDR3aa: CASSEVGGTGDQPQHF
CDR3nt: TGTGCCAGCAGTGAGGTCGGGGGGACAGGGGATCAGCCCCAGCATTTT

j_gene: TRBJ2-7
v_gene: TRBV2
d_gene: TRBD1
abundance: NA
CDR3aa: CASCQQGNYEQYF
CDR3nt: TGTGCCAGCTGTCAACAGGGGAACTACGAGCAGTACTTC

j_gene: TRBJ1-2
v_gene: TRBV30
d_gene: TRBD1
abundance: NA
CDR3aa: CAWSVQGTGGLDGYTF
CDR3nt: TGTGCCTGGAGTGTACAGGGGACAGGGGGGTTAGATGGCTACACCTTC

j_gene: TRBJ1-2
v_gene: TRBV28
d_gene: NA
abundance: NA
CDR3aa: CASSLSRRGGGYTF
CDR3nt: TGTGCCAGCAGTTTAAGCCGCCGGGGAGGCGGCTACACCTTC

j_gene: TRBJ2-1
v_gene: TRBV6-4
d_gene: TRBD2
abundance: NA
CDR3aa: CASSEDRYLAGSEQFF
CDR3nt: TGTGCCAGCAGTGAAGATCGTTACCTAGCGGGATCTGAGCAGTTCTTC

j_gene: TRBJ2-7
v_gene: TRBV7-9
d_gene: NA
abundance: NA
CDR3aa: CASSLKAAPYEQYF
CDR3nt: TGTGCCAGCAGCTTAAAGGCGGCGCCATACGAGCAGTACTTC

j_gene: TRBJ2-1
v_gene: TRBV7-9
d_gene: NA
abundance: NA
CDR3aa: CASSLVYLSSYNEQFF
CDR3nt: TGTGCCAGCAGCTTAGTCTATTTAAGCTCCTACAATGAGCAGTTCTTC

j_gene: TRBJ2-1
v_gene: TRBV2
d_gene: TRBD2
abundance: NA
CDR3aa: CASRRRTSGSRNEQFF
CDR3nt: TGTGCCAGCAGAAGGAGGACTAGCGGGAGTAGGAATGAGCAGTTCTTC

j_gene: TRBJ2-3
v_gene: TRBV28
d_gene: NA
abundance: NA
CDR3aa: CASSFVAEGTDTQYF
CDR3nt: TGTGCCAGCAGTTTTGTGGCGGAAGGAACAGATACGCAGTATTTT

j_gene: TRBJ2-3
v_gene: TRBV15
d_gene: NA
abundance: few
CDR3aa: CATSKITDTQYF
CDR3nt: TGTGCCACCAGCAAAATAACAGATACGCAGTATTTT

j_gene: TRBJ2-7
v_gene: TRBV28
d_gene: TRBD2
abundance: NA
CDR3aa: CASSLPAGVHEQYF
CDR3nt: TGTGCCAGCAGTTTGCCAGCGGGAGTTCACGAGCAGTACTTC

j_gene: TRBJ2-2
v_gene: TRBV7-9
d_gene: TRBD1
abundance: few
CDR3aa: CASSPHRTGTGELFF
CDR3nt: TGTGCCAGCAGCCCGCATAGGACAGGGACCGGGGAGCTGTTTTTT

j_gene: TRBJ2-1
v_gene: TRBV27
d_gene: TRBD1
abundance: NA
CDR3aa: CASSGKGQNSYNEQFF
CDR3nt: TGTGCCAGCAGTGGAAAGGGACAGAATTCTTACAATGAGCAGTTCTTC

j_gene: TRBJ1-2
v_gene: TRBV28
d_gene: NA
abundance: NA
CDR3aa: CASRGPAYTF
CDR3nt: TGTGCCAGCAGGGGGCCGGCCTACACCTTC

j_gene: TRBJ2-1
v_gene: TRBV7-9
d_gene: TRBD2
abundance: NA
CDR3aa: CASRREKLGLAGDRDEQFF
CDR3nt: TGTGCCAGCAGACGCGAGAAATTGGGACTAGCGGGAGATAGGGATGAGCAGTTCTTC

j_gene: TRBJ2-3
v_gene: TRBV27
d_gene: NA
abundance: NA
CDR3aa: CASSLGHGDTQYF
CDR3nt: TGTGCCAGCAGTCTAGGACACGGCGATACGCAGTATTTT

j_gene: TRBJ2-7
v_gene: TRBV30
d_gene: TRBD2
abundance: few
CDR3aa: CAWTGTRSYEQYF
CDR3nt: TGTGCCTGGACCGGGACTAGATCCTACGAGCAGTACTTC

j_gene: TRBJ1-1
v_gene: TRBV28
d_gene: TRBD1
abundance: few
CDR3aa: CASSQSGGGRTEAFF
CDR3nt: TGTGCCAGCAGCCAATCAGGGGGCGGGCGCACTGAAGCTTTCTTT

j_gene: TRBJ2-7
v_gene: TRBV28
d_gene: NA
abundance: NA
CDR3aa: CASSLGNPYEQYF
CDR3nt: TGTGCCAGCAGTTTAGGCAACCCCTACGAGCAGTACTTC

j_gene: TRBJ1-1
v_gene: TRBV29-1
d_gene: TRBD1
abundance: NA
CDR3aa: CSVVRGPTNTEAFF
CDR3nt: TGCAGCGTTGTCAGGGGGCCCACCAACACTGAAGCTTTCTTT

j_gene: TRBJ2-1
v_gene: TRBV27
d_gene: NA
abundance: NA
CDR3aa: CASSPVGGYNEQFF
CDR3nt: TGTGCCAGCAGCCCCGTAGGCGGTTACAATGAGCAGTTCTTC

j_gene: TRBJ2-7
v_gene: TRBV11-1
d_gene: NA
abundance: few
CDR3aa: CASSFPGVNEQYF
CDR3nt: TGTGCCAGCAGCTTCCCGGGGGTCAACGAGCAGTACTTC

j_gene: TRBJ2-5
v_gene: TRBV9
d_gene: TRBD1
abundance: few
CDR3aa: CASSVIPGQGATQYF
CDR3nt: TGTGCCAGCAGCGTGATTCCGGGACAGGGGGCGACCCAGTACTTC

j_gene: TRBJ2-1
v_gene: TRBV7-3
d_gene: NA
abundance: NA
CDR3aa: CAGSPGGLSYNEQFF
CDR3nt: TGTGCCGGCAGCCCTGGGGGCCTCTCCTACAATGAGCAGTTCTTC

j_gene: TRBJ1-4
v_gene: TRBV29-1
d_gene: TRBD1
abundance: few
CDR3aa: CSVKSGGPNEKLFF
CDR3nt: TGCAGCGTTAAATCAGGGGGCCCAAATGAAAAACTGTTTTTT